This TCR beta chain was retrieved from a study of T cells in Graves' hyperthyroidism and ophthalmopathy. Findings and caveats of the study: In blood, most of the thyroid clonotypes expanded above 0.001 were also present.

Amplification of TCR beta CDR3 regions used RNA as the template. TCR CDR3 regions were first amplified by RT-PCR with HTBI primers. TCRdb recomputed calls from the multiplex PCR reads with MiXCR, one row per CDR3 protein. The data show some 740,000 distinct CDR3 sequences, around 13% seen once. The table lists this clonotype with many counts. The antigen is unknown. Stable Graves' hyperthyroidism denoted no ophthalmopathy progression over 18 months. Exclusions: uncontrolled infection, other autoimmune disease, pregnancy, lactation. The PBMCs studied were ones that came from about 9.9 ml fresh peripheral blood. The trim removed 1 base at V and 5 bases at J, leaving 6 bases unmatched. This CDR3 has 16 residues. In germline, CDR1 is SGHAT, CDR2 FQNNGV.

The material sequenced was blood. This sequence joins TRBV11-2 and TRBJ2-1; 9 bases line up with TRBD2. The TCR sequence derives from a woman between 18 and 30 years old with Graves' hyperthyroidism. CDR3 region: CASSLGSLAGNNEQFF. CDR3 coding DNA: TGTGCCAGCAGCTTAGGAAGCCTAGCGGGAAACAATGAGCAGTTCTTC. The full variable domain, rest sourced from reference TRBV11-2 and TRBJ2-1, is EAGVAQSPRYKIIEKRQSVAFWCNPISGHATLYWYQQILGQGPKLLIQFQNNGVVDDSQLPKDRFSAERLKGVDSTLKIQPAKLEDSAVYLCASSLGSLAGNNEQFFGPGTRLTVL.